A selection of T cell receptor beta chains follows, all from one sample in a study of cytomegalovirus exposure and HLA in healthy donors. Sequenced by immunoSEQ multiplex PCR; TCRdb stores in-frame clones only, minus some. The top ten hold about 1.3% of the sample, which has fewer than 200,000 clones, roughly four fifths seen once. The material sequenced was PBMCs. The receptors come from a young man in good health and CMV-seronegative. The CDR3 runs from the conserved cysteine through the conserved F or W. The D gene is left open where the match is weak. Clone size, where shown, is once, few, many, or a class for clones that have expanded.

d_gene,abundance,v_gene,j_gene,CDR3aa,CDR3nt
TRBD1,.,TRBV27,TRBJ2-5,CASSLTGEAETQYF,TGTGCCAGCAGTTTGACAGGGGAGGCCGAGACCCAGTACTTC
.,.,TRBV5-5,TRBJ2-4,CASSTWGEDIQYF,TGTGCCAGCTCAACATGGGGGGAGGACATTCAGTACTTC
.,.,TRBV14,TRBJ1-2,CASSPRGGDGYTF,TGTGCCAGCAGCCCCAGAGGGGGGGATGGCTACACCTTC
.,.,TRBV14,TRBJ1-2,CASSQDMSYGYTF,TGTGCCAGCAGCCAAGATATGAGCTATGGCTACACCTTC
TRBD2,.,TRBV5-1,TRBJ2-2,CASRVAGTSETGELFF,TGCGCCAGCAGGGTGGCCGGGACTAGCGAGACCGGGGAGCTGTTTTTT
.,.,TRBV9,TRBJ2-1,CASSLRSGDSNEQFF,TGTGCCAGCAGCCTCCGGAGCGGTGATTCTAATGAGCAGTTCTTC
TRBD1,once,TRBV10-2,TRBJ2-7,CASCPWTGVSEQYF,TGCGCCAGCTGCCCCTGGACAGGGGTAAGCGAGCAGTACTTC
TRBD1,.,TRBV28,TRBJ2-2,CASSTGQAAGELFF,TGTGCCAGCAGTACGGGACAGGCGGCCGGGGAGCTGTTTTTT
TRBD1,.,TRBV10-1,TRBJ2-3,CATGLDRATDTQYF,TGCGCCACCGGGCTGGACAGGGCCACAGATACGCAGTATTTT
.,.,TRBV19,TRBJ1-2,CASSMVRGHGYTF,TGTGCCAGTAGTATGGTGCGTGGGCATGGCTACACCTTC
.,.,TRBV5-1,TRBJ1-3,CASSVRGDSGNTIYF,TGCGCCAGCAGCGTACGGGGGGACTCTGGAAACACCATATATTTT
.,.,TRBV6-4,TRBJ1-5,CASSDFGQNQPQHF,TGTGCCAGCAGTGACTTTGGCCAGAATCAGCCCCAGCATTTT
.,.,TRBV19,TRBJ1-5,CASSNFGGPQPQHF,TGTGCCAGTAGTAATTTTGGAGGGCCTCAGCCCCAGCATTTT
TRBD2,.,TRBV5-6,TRBJ2-7,CASSLAPPSGSTYEQYF,TGTGCCAGCAGCTTGGCCCCGCCCAGCGGGAGTACATACGAGCAGTACTTC
TRBD1,few,TRBV5-1,TRBJ2-1,CASSFTGTGDNEQFF,TGCGCCAGCAGCTTCACCGGGACAGGGGACAATGAGCAGTTCTTC
.,.,TRBV10-1,TRBJ2-2,CASRAISNTGELFF,TGCGCCAGCCGAGCGATCTCGAACACCGGGGAGCTGTTTTTT
TRBD2,once,TRBV4-3,TRBJ2-7,CASSQDLAAPHF,TGCGCCAGCAGCCAAGACCTAGCGGCACCTCACTTC
TRBD2,.,TRBV19,TRBJ2-3,CASSIKLAGAGWSTDTQYF,TGTGCCAGTAGTATCAAACTAGCGGGAGCTGGTTGGAGCACAGATACGCAGTATTTT
.,.,TRBV6-1,TRBJ2-3,CASSEGREGTDTQYF,TGTGCCAGCAGTGAAGGCAGGGAGGGCACAGATACGCAGTATTTT
TRBD2,.,TRBV7-6,TRBJ2-1,CASSPVGLGDNEQFF,TGTGCCAGCAGCCCGGTGGGACTAGGGGACAATGAGCAGTTCTTC
TRBD1,few,TRBV6-5,TRBJ2-7,CASSYLGQGYEQYF,TGTGCCAGCAGTTACCTAGGACAGGGCTACGAGCAGTACTTC
.,few,TRBV4-1,TRBJ2-7,CASSHPGRYEQYF,TGCGCCAGCAGCCACCCAGGGCGCTACGAGCAGTACTTC
TRBD1,.,TRBV10-1,TRBJ2-3,CASSPGQGDTDTQYF,TGCGCCAGCAGCCCGGGACAGGGGGACACAGATACGCAGTATTTT
.,few,TRBV7-9,TRBJ1-3,CASSLVGYSGNTIYF,TGTGCCAGCAGCTTAGTGGGCTACTCTGGAAACACCATATATTTT
.,.,TRBV19,TRBJ1-2,CASSMTGDYTF,TGTGCCAGTAGCATGACAGGAGACTACACCTTC
TRBD2,few,TRBV19,TRBJ2-1,CASSASSGTYNEQFF,TGTGCCAGTAGTGCGTCTAGCGGGACGTACAATGAGCAGTTCTTC
.,.,TRBV7-8,TRBJ2-1,CASSSGREDSNEQFF,TGTGCCAGCAGCTCTGGGCGGGAAGATAGCAATGAGCAGTTCTTC